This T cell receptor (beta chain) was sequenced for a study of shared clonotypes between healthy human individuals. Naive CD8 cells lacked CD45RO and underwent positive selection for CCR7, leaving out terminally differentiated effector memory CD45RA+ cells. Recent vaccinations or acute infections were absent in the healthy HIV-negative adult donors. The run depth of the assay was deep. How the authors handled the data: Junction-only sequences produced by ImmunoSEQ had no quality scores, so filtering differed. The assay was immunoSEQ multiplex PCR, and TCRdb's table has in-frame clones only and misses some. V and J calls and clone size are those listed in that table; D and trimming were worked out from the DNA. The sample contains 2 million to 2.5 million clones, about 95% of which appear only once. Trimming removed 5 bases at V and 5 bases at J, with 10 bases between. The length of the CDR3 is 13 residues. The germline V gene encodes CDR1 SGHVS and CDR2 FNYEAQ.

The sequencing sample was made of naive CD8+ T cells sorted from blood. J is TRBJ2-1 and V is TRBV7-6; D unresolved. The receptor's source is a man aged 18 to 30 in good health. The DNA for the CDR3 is TGTGCCAGCAGCCTCGACACCCACAATGAGCAGTTCTTC. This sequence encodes CASSLDTHNEQFF.